The 20 T cell receptor beta chains below were found in one sample sequenced in a study of T cell responses to AZD1222 COVID-19 vaccine. Generated by immunoSEQ multiplex PCR, the TCRdb table keeps only in-frame clones and is missing some. Among 150,000 to 200,000 clones listed, 70% to 90% were seen once. Sequencing used peripheral blood, obtained on day 0 of AZD1222 vaccination. Source of these receptors: an adult in good health.

The chain recombines TRBV10-3 with TRBJ2-3; 10 bases match TRBD2. The V segment lost 0 bases and the J segment 1 base; nucleotides outside the gene matches: 1. The germline gives CDR1 ENHRY, CDR2 SYGVKD. This CDR3 is built from 16 residues. The DNA of the CDR3 is TGTGCCATCAGTGAGTCAAGCGGGGGGGGCACAGATACGCAGTATTTT. It is translated as CAISESSGGGTDTQYF.

The chain uses TRBV19 and TRBJ1-1; tentative D call: TRBD1 (6 bases). Trimming removed 7 bases at V and 5 bases at J, with 17 bases between. Germline loops: CDR1 LNHDA, CDR2 SQIVND (reference sequence). This CDR3 is built from 14 residues. The CDR3: CASTPDRWGTEAFF. The CDR3 nucleotides read TGTGCCAGTACTCCGGACAGATGGGGGACTGAAGCTTTCTTT.

This CDR3 reads CASSAPGRSSYEQYF. For the CDR3, the DNA is TGTGCCAGCTCAGCACCAGGACGATCAAGCTACGAGCAGTACTTC. The chain uses TRBV6-5 and TRBJ2-7; no firm D call. The V and J ends lost 8 bases and 3 bases respectively, with 20 bases between them. The CDR3 is 15 amino acids. Germline lookup yields CDR1 MNHEY and CDR2 SVGAGI.

The chain combines TRBV28 with TRBJ1-1; no reliable D call. Germline-derived CDR1 and CDR2 are MDHEN and SYDVKM. The CDR3 runs to 15 residues. V was shortened by 2 bases and J by 1 base, with 11 bases between the two germline ends. CDR3 residues: CASSLVQPPNTEAFF. CDR3 bases: TGTGCCAGCAGTTTAGTGCAACCTCCGAACACTGAAGCTTTCTTT.

The chain employs TRBV10-2 and TRBJ1-1, with unresolved D. The CDR3 runs to 14 residues. Between the trimmed V and J ends, which lost 7 bases and 4 bases, there was a span of 16 bases. The V gene's germline CDR1 is WSHSY and CDR2 SAAADI. The CDR3 bases are TGCGCCAGCAAGTTTGCGGGAGAGGGCACTGAAGCTTTCTTT. It yields the protein CASKFAGEGTEAFF.

The J gene is TRBJ1-2, the V gene TRBV28; 9 bases agree with TRBD1. The V gene end was trimmed by 6 bases and the J gene end by 8 bases; junction bases not matched to a gene: 7. In germline, CDR1 is MDHEN, CDR2 SYDVKM. The CDR3 totals 13 residues. The CDR3 DNA reads as TGTGCCAGCAGACCACAGGGGGCGGGCGGCTACACCTTC. Its translation is CASRPQGAGGYTF.

V gene TRBV7-3 combines with J gene TRBJ2-3, with D possibly TRBD2 on 6 matching bases. The germline V gene encodes CDR1 SGHTA and CDR2 FQGTGA. V dropped 5 bases and J dropped 5 bases, with 8 bases sitting between them. This CDR3 region has 12 residues. The CDR3, as DNA: TGTGCCAGCAGCCCCGGGGGAGATACGCAGTATTTT. Residues: CASSPGGDTQYF.

The genes are TRBV5-4 and TRBJ2-3; D not certain. The CDR3 has 12 amino acids. With 0 bases removed from V and 10 bases from J, the gap between germline ends came to 9 bases. The germline V gene encodes CDR1 SGHNT and CDR2 YYREEE (reference sequence). CDR3 DNA sequence: TGTGCCAGCAGCTTGGAACCCTCTTCGCAGTATTTT. Translated, it gives CASSLEPSSQYF.

The chain uses TRBV5-1 and TRBJ2-5; 9 bases map to TRBD2. Looked up from germline, CDR1 is SGHRS and CDR2 is YFSETQ. This CDR3 is 17 amino acids long. J lost 1 base, V lost 0 bases, and 7 bases had no gene match. As DNA, the CDR3 is TGCGCCAGCAGCTTGGGAGGGGCTAGCGGGGCCCAAGAGACCCAGTACTTC. This codes for CASSLGGASGAQETQYF.

This chain joins TRBV6-2 or TRBV6-3 and TRBJ1-5; D not resolved. This CDR3 spans 13 amino acids. V lost 4 bases and J lost 4, with 8 bases in between. CDR1 is MNHEY, CDR2 SVGEGT, per germline. This chain's CDR3 is CASSSRRNQPQHF. The CDR3 coding sequence is TGTGCCAGCAGTTCAAGGCGGAATCAGCCCCAGCATTTT.

V gene TRBV5-6 combines with J gene TRBJ2-3; a possible D gene is TRBD1 (5 bases). Germline CDR1 and CDR2: SGHDT and YYEEEE. Between the trimmed V and J ends, which lost 0 bases and 2 bases, there was a span of 13 bases. CDR3 length: 16 residues. CDR3 bases: TGTGCCAGCAGCTTGGCCGAGTATGGGGCCACAGATACGCAGTATTTT. Its translation: CASSLAEYGATDTQYF.

The gene calls are TRBV10-3 and TRBJ1-3, with D unresolved. Germline assignment: CDR1 ENHRY and CDR2 SYGVKD. V dropped 3 bases and J dropped 2 bases, with 8 bases sitting between them. This CDR3 is 14 amino acids long. CDR3 sequence reads: CAISDTPAGNTIYF. CDR3 DNA: TGTGCCATCAGTGACACACCCGCTGGAAACACCATATATTTT.

This chain's CDR3 is CASRGTGDQPQHF. DNA for the CDR3: TGTGCCAGCAGGGGGACAGGGGATCAGCCCCAGCATTTT. J is TRBJ1-5 and V is TRBV4-2, with 10 nucleotides matching TRBD1. CDR1 is LGHNA and CDR2 is YNFKEQ in the germline V gene. There are 13 residues in the CDR3. The V segment lost 6 bases and the J segment 5 bases; nucleotides outside the gene matches: 1.

This chain connects TRBV19 to TRBJ1-2; unclear D gene. The V end lost 5 bases, the J end lost 4 bases, and 14 bases lay between the germline ends. Germline CDR1 is LNHDA and CDR2 is SQIVND (reference sequence). This CDR3 has 14 residues. CDR3 protein: CASSRSARTYGYTF. Written as DNA, the CDR3 is TGTGCCAGTAGTCGGTCAGCCCGGACCTATGGCTACACCTTC.

V is TRBV7-2 and J is TRBJ2-7, with 9 bases fitting TRBD1. V lost 1 base and J lost 9; bases outside the gene matches: 7. Germline V gene data show CDR1 as SGHTA and CDR2 as FQGNSA. The CDR3 loop spans 14 amino acids. The CDR3 sequence is CASSLGLSGQGQYF. CDR3 in DNA: TGTGCCAGCAGCTTAGGGCTTTCGGGACAGGGGCAGTACTTC.

The genes are TRBV6-1 and TRBJ1-4; the match to TRBD1 covers 8 bases. The trim removed 3 bases at V and 9 bases at J, leaving 9 bases unmatched. CDR3 length: 15 amino acids. Germline lookup yields CDR1 MNHNS and CDR2 SASEGT. The CDR3: CASSEGSTGAQKLFF. The CDR3 DNA is TGTGCCAGCAGTGAGGGTTCGACAGGGGCGCAAAAACTGTTTTTT.

The chain combines TRBV9 with TRBJ2-1; D is possibly TRBD1 or TRBD2 (6 bases each). The CDR3 contains 15 residues. Germline V lookup: CDR1 SGDLS, CDR2 YYNGEE. V was clipped by 7 bases and J by 6 bases, with 20 bases between them. The CDR3 sequence: CASSPLGGGGNEQFF. CDR3 coding DNA: TGTGCCAGCTCCCCACTAGGCGGAGGGGGCAATGAGCAGTTCTTC. Full variable domain (rest looked up from reference TRBV9 and TRBJ2-1): DSGVTQTPKHLITATGQRVTLRCSPRSGDLSVYWYQQSLDQGLQFLIQYYNGEERAKGNILERFSAQQFPDLHSELNLSSLELGDSALYFCASSPLGGGGNEQFFGPGTRLTVL.

This clone was seen once. The rearrangement uses TRBV5-4 and TRBJ1-2; 7 nucleotides line up with TRBD1. The CDR3 covers 15 residues. The germline V gene encodes CDR1 SGHNT and CDR2 YYREEE (reference sequence). The V and J ends lost 3 bases and 7 bases, in that order; junction bases with no gene match: 12. The DNA for the CDR3 is TGTGCCAGCAGCTCCAGACAGGGTATTGAGGTTGGCTACACCTTC. Encoded protein: CASSSRQGIEVGYTF.

The V and J genes are TRBV7-8 and TRBJ2-2, with unresolved D. Germline V gene sequence: CDR1 SGHVS, CDR2 FQNEAQ. Trimming shortened V by 0 bases and J by 6 bases, and 5 bases separated the two germline ends. This CDR3 spans 13 amino acids. The CDR3 DNA sequence: TGTGCCAGCAGCTTAGCCTCTCCCGGGGAGCTGTTTTTT. It yields the protein CASSLASPGELFF.

The chain carries TRBV19 and TRBJ1-1; D possibly corresponds to TRBD1 (5 bases). This CDR3 is built from 15 residues. Trimming shortened V by 8 bases and J by 1 base, and 17 bases separated the two germline ends. Germline CDR1 reads LNHDA; CDR2 reads SQIVND (reference sequence). DNA for the CDR3: TGTGCCAGTGGCGTCGGGGGTGGGGCGAACACTGAAGCTTTCTTT. Its protein is CASGVGGGANTEAFF.